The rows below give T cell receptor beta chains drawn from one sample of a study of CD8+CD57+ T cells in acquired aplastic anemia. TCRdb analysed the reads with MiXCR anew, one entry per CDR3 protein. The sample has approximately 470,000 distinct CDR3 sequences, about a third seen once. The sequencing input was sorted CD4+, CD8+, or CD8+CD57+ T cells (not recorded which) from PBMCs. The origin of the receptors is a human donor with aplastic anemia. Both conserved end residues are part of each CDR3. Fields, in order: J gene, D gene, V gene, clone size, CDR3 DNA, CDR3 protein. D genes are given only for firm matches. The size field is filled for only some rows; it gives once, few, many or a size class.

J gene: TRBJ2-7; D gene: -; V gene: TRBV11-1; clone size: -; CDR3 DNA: TGTGCCAGCAGCTTAGGGGGTAGCCCTAACCCTCGGGAGCAGTACTTC; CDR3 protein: CASSLGGSPNPREQYF
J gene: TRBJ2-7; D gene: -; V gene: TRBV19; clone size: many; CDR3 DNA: TGTGCCAGTAGTATAATGGGGCTTTCCGAGCAGTACTTC; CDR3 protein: CASSIMGLSEQYF
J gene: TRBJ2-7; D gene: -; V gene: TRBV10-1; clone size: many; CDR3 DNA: TGCGCCAGCAGGCTTACGGGGGCCCACGAGCAGTACTTC; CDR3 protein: CASRLTGAHEQYF
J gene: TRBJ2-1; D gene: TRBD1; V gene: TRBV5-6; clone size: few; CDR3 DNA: TGTGCCAGCAGCTTCGACAGGGCTGGAGGCAATGAGCAGTTCTTC; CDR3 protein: CASSFDRAGGNEQFF
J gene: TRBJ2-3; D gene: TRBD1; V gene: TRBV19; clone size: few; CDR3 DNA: TGTGCCAGTAGTATTGGCGGCGGACAGGGGGTAGATACGCAGTATTTT; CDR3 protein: CASSIGGGQGVDTQYF
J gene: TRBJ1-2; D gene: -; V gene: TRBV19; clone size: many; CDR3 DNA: TGTGCCAGTAGTACCTTCGGTGTGGGGGCGCAATCGAGGCACTATGGCTACACCTTC; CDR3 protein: CASSTFGVGAQSRHYGYTF
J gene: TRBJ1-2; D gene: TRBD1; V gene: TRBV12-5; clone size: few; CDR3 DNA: TGTGCTAGTGGTCTCGCCGGGACAGGGTACAACTATGGCTACACCTTC; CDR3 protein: CASGLAGTGYNYGYTF
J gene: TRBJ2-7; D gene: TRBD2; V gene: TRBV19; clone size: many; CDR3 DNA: TGTGCCAGTAGTTTACCGGGAGGCCCCTACGAGCAGTACTTC; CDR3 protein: CASSLPGGPYEQYF
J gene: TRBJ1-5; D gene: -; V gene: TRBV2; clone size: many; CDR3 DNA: TGTGCCAGCAGTGGGAACCGGGATAATCAGCCCCAGCATTTT; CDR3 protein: CASSGNRDNQPQHF
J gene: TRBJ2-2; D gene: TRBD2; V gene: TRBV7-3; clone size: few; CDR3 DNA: TGTGCCAGCACCCTTAGCGGGGGTAACACCGGGGAGCTGTTTTTT; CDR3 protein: CASTLSGGNTGELFF